The 13 T cell receptor beta chains presented below share a single source sample, sequenced in a study of shared clonotypes between healthy human individuals. The data were produced by immunoSEQ multiplex PCR, yet TCRdb's version contains in-frame clones alone and is incomplete. The table has some 700,000 clones, less than 95% seen once; the top ten hold 30% to 40%. Sequencing was carried out using memory CD8+ T cells from PBMCs. Specified subset: CD45RO+ cells pooled with CCR7-negative TemRA cells. These receptors all come from a man between 18 and 29 years old in good health. Some clones in this sample may be carry-over from other donors' samples.

CDR3 coding DNA: TGTGCCAGCAGCCCCCAAGGGACAGGGGGGACAGATACGCAGTATTTT. Its translation: CASSPQGTGGTDTQYF. The V and J genes are TRBV11-2 and TRBJ2-3, with 11 bases matching TRBD1. Germline V gene data show CDR1 as SGHAT and CDR2 as FQNNGV. V dropped 5 bases and J dropped 3; count of bases not matched to a gene: 7. CDR3 length: 16 amino acids.

The DNA of the CDR3 is TGCGCCAGCAGCCAAGACGACGAGACGGGCTTCTCCTACGAGCAGTACTTC. This encodes CASSQDDETGFSYEQYF. This sequence joins TRBV4-1 and TRBJ2-7; D not resolved. This CDR3 comprises 17 residues. CDR1 MGHRA and CDR2 YSYEKL come from the germline V gene. Trimming shortened V by 0 bases and J by 0 bases, and 15 bases separated the two germline ends.

V and J are TRBV7-9 and TRBJ1-1; D uncertain. Germline-derived CDR1 and CDR2 are SEHNR and FQNEAQ (reference sequence). The CDR3 loop spans 13 amino acids. Trimming left V 6 bases short and J 4 bases short, with 12 bases between. This CDR3 reads CASSLSGPTEAFF. The CDR3 bases are TGTGCCAGCAGTTTATCTGGTCCCACTGAAGCTTTCTTT.

The chain recombines TRBV6-5 with TRBJ1-2; no firm D call. The CDR3 is made up of 13 amino acids. The germline CDR1 and CDR2 sequences are MNHEY and SVGAGI. Trimming pared 10 bases from V and 5 bases from J, leaving 17 bases between. The CDR3 nucleotides are TGTGCCACACGGGGTCTTATAGGGTATGGCTACACCTTC. Protein: CATRGLIGYGYTF.

V and J are TRBV7-9 and TRBJ2-1, with D perhaps TRBD1 or TRBD2 (7 bases each). The CDR3 sequence is 16 residues long. V lost 11 bases and J 0 bases, leaving 20 bases between the germline ends. Germline assignment: CDR1 SEHNR and CDR2 FQNEAQ (reference sequence). The chain's CDR3 is CAGTGEGESSYNEQFF. For the CDR3, the DNA is TGTGCCGGAACAGGGGAGGGGGAAAGCTCCTACAATGAGCAGTTCTTC.

This chain uses TRBV5-6 with TRBJ1-2, with unresolved D. CDR1 and CDR2 from the germline V gene are SGHDT and YYEEEE. The CDR3 has 14 amino acids. Between the trimmed V and J ends, which lost 4 bases and 2 bases, there was a span of 12 bases. CDR3 nucleotides: TGTGCCAGCAGCCCCTTAGGAGGGAACTATGGCTACACCTTC. Its protein is CASSPLGGNYGYTF.

The chain is built from TRBV4-2 and TRBJ2-2, with 13 positions matching TRBD2. Germline V gene lookup returns CDR1 LGHNA and CDR2 YNFKEQ. The ends lost 5 bases at V and 7 bases at J; junction bases unmatched: 13. The CDR3 covers 18 residues. CDR3 sequence reads: CASSAQLAGGPQGGELFF. In nucleotides, the CDR3 is TGTGCCAGCAGCGCACAACTAGCGGGAGGGCCCCAAGGCGGGGAGCTGTTTTTT.

Comment on this clone: The junction shows a germline mismatch at one end, possibly a read error. The V and J genes are TRBV5-1 and TRBJ2-6; D is possibly TRBD1 or TRBD2 (5 bases each). The CDR3 length is 16 residues. The germline CDR1 and CDR2 sequences are SGHRS and YFSETQ. The CDR3 DNA reads as TGCGCCAGCAGCTTGGGTGAGGGGCTTGGGGCCAACGTTCTGACTTTC. It encodes CASSLGEGLGANVLTF.

The chain recombines TRBV5-1 with TRBJ1-2, with 11 nucleotides matching TRBD1. This CDR3 has 15 amino acids. Germline CDR1 SGHRS, CDR2 YFSETQ. The V and J ends lost 3 bases and 4 bases, in that order; junction bases with no gene match: 5. CDR3 amino acids: CASSWTGGAGYGYTF. Here the CDR3 DNA reads TGCGCCAGCAGCTGGACAGGGGGCGCAGGCTATGGCTACACCTTC.

The V call is TRBV11-2, the J call TRBJ2-3; 7 nucleotides agree with TRBD2. V gave up 5 bases and J gave up 3 bases; unmatched junction bases: 2. CDR1 is SGHAT, CDR2 FQNNGV, per germline. CDR3 length: 13 residues. CDR3 DNA: TGTGCCAGCAGCCCCGGGAGGACAGATACGCAGTATTTT. Translating it yields CASSPGRTDTQYF.

The rearrangement joins TRBV11-3 to TRBJ2-6; 11 positions agree with TRBD1. The CDR3 is 13 amino acids. Germline CDR1 reads SGHNT; CDR2 reads YENEEA. Germline trimming cut 5 bases from V and 13 bases from J; bases unmatched to any gene: 4. CDR3 sequence reads: CASSPGTGGVLTF. The CDR3 region has the DNA TGTGCCAGCAGCCCCGGGACAGGGGGAGTCCTGACTTTC. Combining the CDR3 with reference TRBV11-3 and TRBJ2-6 gives the whole variable domain EAGVVQSPRYKIIEKKQPVAFWCNPISGHNTLYWYLQNLGQGPELLIRYENEEAVDDSQLPKDRFSAERLKGVDSTLKIQPAELGDSAVYLCASSPGTGGVLTFGAGSRLTVL.

The chain uses TRBV6-4 and TRBJ1-2, with a tentative D call TRBD1 (5 bases). Germline CDR1 is MRHNA and CDR2 is SNTAGT. This CDR3 contains 15 residues. Trimming took off 0 bases at V and 6 bases at J, with 14 bases between the two ends. The CDR3 loop reads CASSDSSRGGHGYTF. CDR3 in DNA: TGTGCCAGCAGTGACTCCTCAAGGGGAGGCCATGGCTACACCTTC.

About this clone: The likely explanation is a read error, given a far larger clone one base away. The sample holds other DNA sequences that translate to the same CDR3. The rearrangement uses TRBV11-2 and TRBJ2-7, with unresolved D. Germline CDR1 is SGHAT and CDR2 is FQNNGV. The CDR3 is 10 residues long. The V end lost 6 bases, the J end lost 3 bases, and 3 bases lay between the germline ends. CDR3 in amino acids: CASSYYEQYF. The CDR3 DNA reads as TGTGCCAGCAGTTACTACGAGCAGTACTTC. Variable domain in full (rest from reference TRBV11-2 and TRBJ2-7): EAGVAQSPRYKIIEKRQSVAFWCNPISGHATLYWYQQILGQGPKLLIQFQNNGVVDDSQLPKDRFSAERLKGVDSTLKIQPAKLEDSAVYLCASSYYEQYFGPGTRLTVT.